A single sample is the source of the 22 T cell receptor beta chains below, sequenced in a study of blood T cell repertoires in COVID-19. Produced via immunoSEQ multiplex PCR; TCRdb's table is partial and in-frame only. The repertoire holds approximately 250,000 clones, with 65% to 90% as singletons. The sequenced material came from peripheral blood. These receptors originate from a woman between 65 and 79 years old with COVID-19, enrolled during active disease.

V and J are TRBV28 and TRBJ2-7, with a tentative D call TRBD1 (6 bases). Germline-derived CDR1 and CDR2 are MDHEN and SYDVKM. Trimming removed 8 bases at V and 7 bases at J, with 12 bases between. The CDR3 is made up of 11 amino acids. CDR3 in amino acids: CASDLGGEQYF. The CDR3 DNA follows: TGTGCCAGCGATTTAGGGGGTGAGCAGTACTTC. Full variable domain (remainder filled in from reference TRBV28 and TRBJ2-7): DVKVTQSSRYLVKRTGEKVFLECVQDMDHENMFWYRQDPGLGLRLIYFSYDVKMKEKGDIPEGYSVSREKKERFSLILESASTNQTSMYLCASDLGGEQYFGPGTRLTVT.

This CDR3 is CAISDGGQNTEAFF. For the CDR3, the DNA is TGTGCCATCAGTGACGGAGGCCAGAACACTGAAGCTTTCTTT. This sequence joins TRBV10-3 and TRBJ1-1; D not resolved. Trimming pared 3 bases from V and 1 base from J, leaving 9 bases between. The germline CDR1 and CDR2 sequences are ENHRY and SYGVKD. The CDR3 length is 14 residues.

The rearrangement joins TRBV18 to TRBJ1-1; 10 bases fit TRBD1. Germline values: CDR1 KGHSH, CDR2 LQKENI. This CDR3 is built from 14 residues. The V and J ends lost 4 bases and 4 bases, in that order; junction bases with no gene match: 3. The CDR3 loop is CASSRWTGGTEAFF. CDR3 nucleotide sequence: TGTGCCAGCTCACGCTGGACAGGGGGCACTGAAGCTTTCTTT.

The V call is TRBV6-2 or TRBV6-3, the J call TRBJ2-7; D not resolved. CDR1 and CDR2 from the germline V gene are MNHEY and SVGEGT. This CDR3 spans 16 amino acids. Trimming removed 2 bases from V and 1 base from J, with 15 bases in between. DNA of the CDR3: TGTGCCAGCAGTTACAACCTTAAGAGGTCGTCCTACGAGCAGTACTTC. It is translated as CASSYNLKRSSYEQYF.

This chain joins TRBV27 and TRBJ2-2, with 10 positions matching TRBD2. Losses at the gene ends were 8 bases for V and 6 bases for J; bases not matched to a gene: 9. Germline assignment: CDR1 MNHEY and CDR2 SMNVEV (reference sequence). CDR3 length: 15 amino acids. The CDR3 reads CASRGLAKGAGELFF. In DNA form, the CDR3 reads TGTGCCAGCCGGGGACTAGCGAAGGGGGCCGGGGAGCTGTTTTTT.

This sequence joins TRBV2 and TRBJ1-1, with 7 bases aligning to TRBD1. V lost 11 bases, J lost 9 bases, and 12 bases stayed unmatched. From germline, CDR1 is SNHLY and CDR2 FYNNEI. The CDR3 length is 12 residues. CDR3 in DNA: TGTGCCTGCCCCGGGACAGAACTAAAAGCTTTCTTT. Its translation is CACPGTELKAFF.

V gene TRBV9 combines with J gene TRBJ2-2; 7 bases are a match to TRBD1. The germline gives CDR1 SGDLS, CDR2 YYNGEE. The V segment lost 0 bases and the J segment 4 bases; nucleotides outside the gene matches: 9. CDR3 length: 17 amino acids. The CDR3 DNA sequence: TGTGCCAGCAGCGTAGATGAGGGGGCAGTGATCACCGGGGAGCTGTTTTTT. Translated, it gives CASSVDEGAVITGELFF.

This clone was observed a few times. V gene TRBV3-1 (or the pseudogene TRBV3-2) combines with J gene TRBJ2-3; TRBD2 agrees at 7 bases. The CDR3 runs 15 residues. The germline V gene encodes CDR1 LGHDT and CDR2 YNNKEL (reference sequence). The trim removed 4 bases at V and 2 bases at J, leaving 6 bases unmatched. CDR3 loop: CASSPISGVTDTQYF. In DNA, the CDR3 is TGTGCCAGCAGCCCGATAAGCGGGGTCACAGATACGCAGTATTTT.

This clone showed up just once. CDR3 in amino acids: CASSRASGGAQEQFF. In nucleotides, the CDR3 is TGTGCCAGCAGCCGCGCTAGCGGGGGGGCCCAAGAGCAGTTCTTC. The rearrangement links TRBV28 to TRBJ2-1; 12 bases match TRBD2. Trimming at V came to 6 bases and at J to 10 bases, leaving 10 bases not matched to a gene. Germline lookup yields CDR1 MDHEN and CDR2 SYDVKM. This CDR3 comprises 15 residues.

The rearrangement links TRBV6-1 to TRBJ2-7; D possibly corresponds to TRBD2 (6 bases). CDR1 is MNHNS, CDR2 SASEGT, per germline. V was pared by 2 bases and J by 2 bases, with 10 bases between. CDR3 length: 14 amino acids. CDR3 in amino acids: CASSEQGGPYEQYF. CDR3 coding DNA: TGTGCCAGCAGTGAACAAGGAGGGCCCTACGAGCAGTACTTC.

CDR3 nucleotides: TGTGCCAGCAGCAAAAAGGGAACCTCCAGGGTGAACTATGGCTACACCTTC. This codes for CASSKKGTSRVNYGYTF. The chain employs TRBV21-1 and TRBJ1-2; TRBD1, the table's D call, lacks a check against the DNA. TRBV21-1 is a documented pseudogene. The CDR3 contains 17 residues.

This clone has a single count. This chain links TRBV7-9 with TRBJ1-1; D ambiguous. V was pared by 1 base and J by 1 base, with 19 bases between. Germline-derived CDR1 and CDR2 are SEHNR and FQNEAQ (reference sequence). The CDR3 is 18 amino acids. CDR3 DNA sequence: TGTGCCAGCAGCTTAGAGTCGGCAGGCCGGAGGTCGAACACTGAAGCTTTCTTT. Amino acids: CASSLESAGRRSNTEAFF. The complete variable domain, with remaining parts taken from reference TRBV7-9 and TRBJ1-1, reads DTGVSQNPRHKITKRGQNVTFRCDPISEHNRLYWYRQTLGQGPEFLTYFQNEAQLEKSRLLSDRFSAERPKGSFSTLEIQRTEQGDSAMYLCASSLESAGRRSNTEAFFGQGTRLTVV.

The chain links TRBV24-1 to TRBJ2-1; 9 bases are shared with TRBD1. The CDR3 runs to 17 residues. CDR1 and CDR2 from the germline V gene are KGHDR and SFDVKD. The V and J ends lost 3 bases and 4 bases, in that order; junction bases with no gene match: 9. For the CDR3, the DNA is TGTGCCACCAGTGATCCCGGACAGGGGAGTCCATACAATGAGCAGTTCTTC. Protein: CATSDPGQGSPYNEQFF.

The rearrangement joins TRBV5-1 to TRBJ2-5, with D perhaps TRBD2 (7 bases). CDR1 and CDR2 (germline): SGHRS, YFSETQ. The germline V and J ends were trimmed by 5 bases and 4 bases, with 18 bases remaining between them. The CDR3 spans 15 residues. Written as DNA, the CDR3 is TGCGCCAGCAGGTCTAACAGGGAGGGGGGAGAGACCCAGTACTTC. This sequence encodes CASRSNREGGETQYF.

This chain uses TRBV11-2 with TRBJ2-1; D is uncertain. CDR1 and CDR2 from the germline V gene are SGHAT and FQNNGV. The V and J ends lost 7 bases and 9 bases respectively, with 16 bases between them. The CDR3 covers 13 residues. CDR3: CASTDGLGSEQFF. The CDR3 nucleotides are TGTGCCAGCACTGATGGGCTGGGTAGTGAGCAGTTCTTC.

The J gene is TRBJ2-3, the V gene TRBV10-3; 13 nucleotides line up with TRBD2. The CDR3 consists of 16 residues. Germline-derived CDR1 and CDR2 are ENHRY and SYGVKD. The V segment lost 6 bases and the J segment 2 bases; nucleotides outside the gene matches: 5. CDR3 DNA sequence: TGTGCCATCAGCTTGACTAGCGGGGGGACCACAGATACGCAGTATTTT. Translating gives CAISLTSGGTTDTQYF.

The CDR3 nucleotides are TGTGCCAGCAGTGAAAGTCAGGGGGTTAATGAAAAACTGTTTTTT. Its translation is CASSESQGVNEKLFF. This rearrangement joins TRBV6-1 to TRBJ1-4; 7 bases fit TRBD1. CDR1 is MNHNS and CDR2 is SASEGT in the germline V gene. The ends lost 2 bases at V and 4 bases at J; junction bases unmatched: 4. The CDR3 sequence is 15 residues long.

The chain has TRBV7-2 and TRBJ2-3; D is uncertain. Per the germline V gene, CDR1 is SGHTA and CDR2 is FQGNSA. V dropped 5 bases and J dropped 2 bases, with 11 bases sitting between them. The CDR3 spans 14 residues. The CDR3 bases are TGTGCCAGCAGCCCTCGCCGCGTCACAGATACGCAGTATTTT. Translating it yields CASSPRRVTDTQYF.

The V call is TRBV9, the J call TRBJ1-1, with D possibly being TRBD1 (5 bases). Germline CDR1 and CDR2: SGDLS and YYNGEE. CDR3 size: 15 residues. V was pared by 1 base and J by 2 bases, with 12 bases between. As DNA, the CDR3 is TGTGCCAGCAGCGTATCGGCCAGGGCAAACACTGAAGCTTTCTTT. The encoded protein is CASSVSARANTEAFF.

The chain carries TRBV2 and TRBJ2-2; 10 nucleotides match TRBD1. V dropped 3 bases and J dropped 4; count of bases not matched to a gene: 2. The CDR3 consists of 15 residues. Per germline, CDR1 SNHLY and CDR2 FYNNEI. The CDR3 bases are TGTGCCAGCAGTGAGTGGACAGGGGGCACCGGGGAGCTGTTTTTT. Amino acids: CASSEWTGGTGELFF.

The genes are TRBV11-2 and TRBJ2-7; TRBD1 might be the D (6 bases). CDR1 and CDR2 from the germline V gene are SGHAT and FQNNGV. The CDR3 is 11 residues long. Trimming left V 8 bases short and J 4 bases short, with 9 bases between. The CDR3 loop reads CASGQQYEQYF. The CDR3 DNA follows: TGTGCCAGCGGACAGCAATACGAGCAGTACTTC.

This rearrangement joins TRBV20-1 to TRBJ1-2; D is unclear. CDR3 length: 10 amino acids. CDR1 and CDR2 from the germline V gene are DFQATT and SNEGSKA (reference sequence). V was cut by 6 bases and J by 3 bases, with 5 bases left in between. CDR3 coding DNA: TGCAGTGCCAATTACTATGGCTACACCTTC. Protein: CSANYYGYTF.